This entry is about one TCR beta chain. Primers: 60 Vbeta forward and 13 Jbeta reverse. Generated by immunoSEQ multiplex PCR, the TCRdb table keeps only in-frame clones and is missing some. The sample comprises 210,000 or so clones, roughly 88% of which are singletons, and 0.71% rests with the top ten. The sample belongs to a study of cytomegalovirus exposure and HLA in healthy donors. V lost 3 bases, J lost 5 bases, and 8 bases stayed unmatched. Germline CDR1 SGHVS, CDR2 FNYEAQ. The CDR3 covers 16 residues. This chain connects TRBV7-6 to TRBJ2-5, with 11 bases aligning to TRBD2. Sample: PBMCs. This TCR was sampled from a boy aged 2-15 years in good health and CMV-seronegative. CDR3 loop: CASSFASSGGRETQYF. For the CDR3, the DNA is TGTGCCAGCAGCTTTGCGTCTAGCGGGGGGCGGGAGACCCAGTACTTC. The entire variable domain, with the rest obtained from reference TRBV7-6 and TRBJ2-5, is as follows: GAGVSQSPRYKVTKRGQDVALRCDPISGHVSLYWYRQALGQGPEFLTYFNYEAQQDKSGLPNDRFSAERPEGSISTLTIQRTEQRDSAMYRCASSFASSGGRETQYFGPGTRLLVL.